This T cell receptor (beta chain) stems from a study of cytotoxic CD8 clonotypes in ibrutinib-treated CLL. Study as a whole: Some 10 relapsed/refractory, approximately 15 treatment-naive; approximately 18 IGHV unmutated. Study-wide findings and caveats: Public clonotypes were seen rarely and were contracted or stable on treatment.

TCRdb's copy holds only in-frame clones and misses some; the assay was immunoSEQ multiplex PCR. The profile shows 130,000 or so clones, over 75% of them singletons. Turning to this clone: The target antigen is unknown.

Germline values: CDR1 MGHRA, CDR2 YSYEKL. The CDR3 has 17 residues. J lost 5 bases, V lost 0 bases, and 9 bases had no gene match. The receptor's source is a human donor with chronic lymphocytic leukemia. Sequencing was performed on PBMCs, taken after 24 months of ibrutinib treatment. The J gene is TRBJ2-2, the V gene TRBV4-1, with TRBD2 matching 7 bases. CDR3 nucleotides: TGCGCCAGCAGCCAAGAGGCGGGGGACTATCTAACCGGGGAGCTGTTTTTT. It codes for CASSQEAGDYLTGELFF.